These 15 T cell receptor beta chains were all obtained from the same sample, sequenced in a study of cytomegalovirus exposure and HLA in healthy donors (dated by TCRdb to between 2016 and 2019). Libraries were made using the immunoSEQ multiplex PCR assay. For the multiplex PCR, a mixture combining 60 forward primers for TCR Vbeta segments and 13 reverse primers for TCR Jbeta segments was used. As stored in TCRdb, this immuneACCESS dataset retains in-frame rearrangements with V and J assigned. A fraction of the clones does not appear; measured against another copy, unresolved V genes explain less than half of the discrepancy, and the remainder lacks a known reason. The sample table holds some 170,000 clones, of which about four fifths were seen once. Over 1.2% of the sample is taken by the ten largest. The sequenced sample consisted of PBMCs. The receptors here all came from a girl aged 5 to 17 in good health and CMV-seropositive.

The chain uses TRBV29-1 and TRBJ2-7; 8 bases match TRBD1. Germline lookup yields CDR1 SQVTM and CDR2 ANQGSEA. V dropped 7 bases and J dropped 4; count of bases not matched to a gene: 6. This CDR3 has 12 residues. The CDR3 DNA sequence: TGCAGCGCAGAAGGGGACAGGTACGAGCAGTACTTC. The encoded protein is CSAEGDRYEQYF.

The V call is TRBV4-2, the J call TRBJ1-1; 11 nucleotides agree with TRBD1. V gave up 1 base and J gave up 5 bases; unmatched junction bases: 3. From germline, CDR1 is LGHNA and CDR2 YNFKEQ. CDR3 length equals 15 residues. The CDR3 spells CASSQGGQGVTEAFF. Written as DNA, the CDR3 is TGTGCCAGCAGCCAAGGGGGACAGGGGGTGACTGAAGCTTTCTTT.

The chain employs TRBV27 and TRBJ2-1, with D tentatively TRBD2 (5 bases). V lost 9 bases and J lost 6, with 15 bases in between. The CDR3 consists of 13 residues. Germline loops: CDR1 MNHEY, CDR2 SMNVEV (reference sequence). CDR3 sequence (DNA): TGTGCCAGTTCCCGGGTGAGGGTCAATGAGCAGTTCTTC. This encodes CASSRVRVNEQFF.

This chain connects TRBV5-1 to TRBJ2-5; D is perhaps TRBD1 (6 bases). This CDR3 spans 13 amino acids. The V end lost 4 bases, the J end lost 0 bases, and 7 bases lay between the germline ends. In germline, CDR1 is SGHRS, CDR2 YFSETQ. CDR3 loop: CASSRDNQETQYF. CDR3 bases: TGCGCCAGCAGCAGGGACAACCAAGAGACCCAGTACTTC.

This clone was seen once. V is TRBV7-9 and J is TRBJ1-1; D unclear. The CDR3 contains 16 residues. The germline V gene has CDR1 SEHNR and CDR2 FQNEAQ (reference sequence). V was clipped by 5 bases and J by 2 bases, with 18 bases between them. The chain's CDR3 is CASSLGITEINTEAFF. The CDR3 DNA follows: TGTGCCAGCAGCCTTGGAATTACAGAAATTAACACTGAAGCTTTCTTT.

The J gene is TRBJ2-7, the V gene TRBV28; TRBD2 might be the D (5 bases). Germline CDR1 and CDR2: MDHEN and SYDVKM. The germline V and J ends were trimmed by 2 bases and 1 base, with 9 bases remaining between them. The CDR3 is 14 residues long. CDR3 region: CASSLTGKSYEQYF. CDR3 DNA: TGTGCCAGCAGTTTAACCGGGAAATCCTACGAGCAGTACTTC.

The V and J genes are TRBV30 and TRBJ1-1; 9 bases match TRBD1. This CDR3 spans 16 amino acids. With V trimmed by 3 bases and J by 4 bases, 12 bases remained unmatched. Germline V gene sequence: CDR1 GTSNPN, CDR2 SVGIG (reference sequence). CDR3 residues: CAWSSGTGKMGTEAFF. The CDR3 DNA reads TGTGCCTGGAGCTCCGGGACAGGGAAAATGGGCACTGAAGCTTTCTTT.

The chain uses TRBV19 and TRBJ2-1; TRBD2 might be the D (5 bases). V dropped 7 bases and J dropped 4 bases, with 11 bases sitting between them. This CDR3 spans 13 amino acids. Germline values: CDR1 LNHDA, CDR2 SQIVND (reference sequence). The CDR3 spells CASKFGGYNEQFF. The DNA for the CDR3 is TGTGCCAGTAAATTTGGAGGATACAATGAGCAGTTCTTC.

The chain combines TRBV27 with TRBJ2-2, with TRBD1 matching 9 bases. The CDR3 sequence is 15 residues long. The germline V gene encodes CDR1 MNHEY and CDR2 SMNVEV (reference sequence). The V gene end was trimmed by 6 bases and the J gene end by 5 bases; junction bases not matched to a gene: 7. In nucleotides, the CDR3 is TGTGCCAGCAGGCTTTTCGACAGGGGGACCGGGGAGCTGTTTTTT. Residues: CASRLFDRGTGELFF.

This chain connects TRBV15 to TRBJ1-5, with TRBD1 as a possible D gene (5 bases). V shed 0 bases and J shed 4 bases, with 7 bases lying between them. This CDR3 has 14 amino acids. The V gene's germline CDR1 is LNHNV and CDR2 YYDKDF (reference sequence). CDR3 nucleotides: TGTGCCACCAGCAGAGACGGGGGTAATCAGCCCCAGCATTTT. This codes for CATSRDGGNQPQHF.

Remarks on this clone: Germline and junction disagree at one end, which may indicate a read error. Other DNA sequences in the sample encode the same CDR3. The chain couples TRBV11-2 to TRBJ1-1; D is uncertain. CDR3 length: 13 residues. Germline loops: CDR1 SGHAT, CDR2 FQNNGV. CDR3 amino acids: CASSLRGSAEAFF. In nucleotides, the CDR3 is TGTGCCAGCAGCTTAAGAGGCAGCGCTGAAGCCTTCTTT.

This clone came up a few times. This chain joins TRBV28 and TRBJ2-1; 9 nucleotides align to TRBD2. V gave up 5 bases and J gave up 0 bases; unmatched junction bases: 14. Germline CDR1 is MDHEN and CDR2 is SYDVKM. CDR3 size: 19 residues. The CDR3 region is CASSPMGLAGSSSYNEQFF. As DNA, the CDR3 is TGTGCCAGCAGTCCCATGGGGCTAGCGGGGTCAAGCTCCTACAATGAGCAGTTCTTC.

The V call is TRBV10-3, the J call TRBJ1-1; 11 positions match TRBD1. The CDR3 length is 14 residues. Germline loops: CDR1 ENHRY, CDR2 SYGVKD. The V gene end was trimmed by 10 bases and the J gene end by 2 bases; junction bases not matched to a gene: 6. The CDR3 protein is CATRTGGTNTEAFF. The CDR3 coding sequence is TGTGCCACCAGGACAGGGGGCACTAACACTGAAGCTTTCTTT.

V usage is TRBV6-1 and J usage is TRBJ1-1; TRBD1 agrees at 9 bases. The germline V gene has CDR1 MNHNS and CDR2 SASEGT. This CDR3 has 12 amino acids. Trimming took 4 bases from V and 13 from J; bases not matched to a gene: 7. CDR3 nucleotides: TGTGCCAGCAGTGGGACCGGGACAGGGCATTTCTTT. This sequence encodes CASSGTGTGHFF.

This clone was seen at least ten times. This sequence joins TRBV4-3 and TRBJ2-7, with D perhaps matching TRBD2 (6 bases). The germline V gene encodes CDR1 LGHNA and CDR2 YSLEER. V was pared by 0 bases and J by 0 bases, with 15 bases between. The CDR3 runs to 17 residues. The CDR3 DNA is TGCGCCAGCAGCCAAGATTATCGGGGGAGTTCCTCCTACGAGCAGTACTTC. This gives the protein CASSQDYRGSSSYEQYF.